This T cell receptor beta chain was captured in a study of blood T cell repertoires in COVID-19. Study details: The study drew acute and convalescent COVID-19 samples from the United States, Italy and Spain. From T cells, B-cell-depleted T cells, or PBMCs came the material, which was cDNA or gDNA.

Per the study methods: Quantification of nucleated cells was approximated via reference gene primer amplification. The table came from immunoSEQ multiplex PCR; TCRdb's copy has only in-frame clones and leaves some out. For V, J and clone size, that table is used; D and trimming come from the DNA. The sample has roughly 130,000 clones, about 87% seen once. This clone was seen once. The ends lost 5 bases at V and 8 bases at J; junction bases unmatched: 13. This CDR3 has 16 amino acids. Germline values: CDR1 MNHNY, CDR2 SVGAGI (reference sequence). The genes are TRBV6-6 and TRBJ2-1, with 9 nucleotides matching TRBD2. Sequencing was done on a sample of peripheral blood. This receptor was obtained from a woman in her sixties or seventies with acute or convalescent COVID-19. The CDR3 nucleotides read TGTGCCAGCAGTCAGGCACGCGGGAGGGCAAGCGATGAGCAGTTCTTC. This gives the protein CASSQARGRASDEQFF.